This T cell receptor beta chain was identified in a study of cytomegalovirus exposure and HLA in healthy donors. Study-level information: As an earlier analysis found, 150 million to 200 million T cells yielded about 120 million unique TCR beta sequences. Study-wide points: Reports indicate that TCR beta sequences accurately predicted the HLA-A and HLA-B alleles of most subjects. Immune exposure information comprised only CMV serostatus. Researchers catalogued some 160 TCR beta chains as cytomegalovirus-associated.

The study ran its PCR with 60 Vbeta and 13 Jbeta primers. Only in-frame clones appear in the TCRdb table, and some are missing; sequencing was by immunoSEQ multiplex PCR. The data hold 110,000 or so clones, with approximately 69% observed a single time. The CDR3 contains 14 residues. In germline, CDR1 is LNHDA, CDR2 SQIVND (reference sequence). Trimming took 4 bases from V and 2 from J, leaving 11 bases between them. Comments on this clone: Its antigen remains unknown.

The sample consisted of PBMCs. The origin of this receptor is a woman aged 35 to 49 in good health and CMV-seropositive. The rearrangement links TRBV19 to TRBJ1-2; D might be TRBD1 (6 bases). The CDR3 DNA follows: TGTGCCAGTAGTAGGCAGGGGACCAACTATGGCTACACCTTC. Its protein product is CASSRQGTNYGYTF.